This is a list of T cell receptor beta chains from one sample in a study of glioma-infiltrating T cells after dendritic cell vaccination. The data were produced by immunoSEQ multiplex PCR, yet TCRdb's version contains in-frame clones alone and is incomplete. The sample has 90,000 to 110,000 clones; around 89% are singletons. This specimen consisted of blood, obtained after dendritic cell vaccination. The receptors here all came from a human donor with glioblastoma. The CDR3 runs from the conserved cysteine through the conserved F or W. The D gene is left open where the match is weak. Only part of the rows carry a size: once, few, many, or a class if the clone is expanded.

D,length,V,size,J,CDR3,DNA
NA,14,TRBV7-3,NA,TRBJ2-3,CASSPGLDTDTQYF,TGTGCCAGCAGCCCTGGGCTGGACACAGATACGCAGTATTTT
NA,13,TRBV2,few,TRBJ1-2,CASSVDSNYGYTF,TGTGCCAGCAGTGTTGACAGTAACTATGGCTACACCTTC
NA,15,TRBV30,NA,TRBJ1-6,CAWSVQDAAGGPLHF,TGTGCCTGGAGTGTACAGGACGCAGCTGGTGGACCCCTCCACTTT
TRBD1,15,TRBV18,NA,TRBJ2-7,CASSPPTGAPHEQYF,TGTGCCAGCTCACCACCAACAGGGGCCCCCCACGAGCAGTACTTC
NA,12,TRBV30,few,TRBJ1-4,CAWGRDGEKLFF,TGTGCCTGGGGGAGGGATGGCGAAAAACTGTTTTTT
TRBD2,15,TRBV5-4,NA,TRBJ2-7,CASSLGLAEAYEQYF,TGTGCCAGCAGCTTGGGGCTAGCGGAGGCCTACGAGCAGTACTTC
NA,13,TRBV21-1,NA,TRBJ2-7,CASSSTGWYEQYF,TGTGCCAGCAGCAGTACAGGGTGGTACGAGCAGTACTTC
NA,16,TRBV2,NA,TRBJ1-6,CASSLRPASYNSPLHF,TGTGCCAGCAGTTTGCGGCCAGCCTCCTATAATTCACCCCTCCACTTT
TRBD2,15,TRBV15,NA,TRBJ2-1,CATSRGLAGTNEQFF,TGTGCCACCAGCAGGGGACTAGCGGGAACCAATGAGCAGTTCTTC
NA,15,TRBV2,once,TRBJ2-5,CASSDWQGGGETQYF,TGTGCCAGCAGTGACTGGCAGGGAGGGGGGGAGACCCAGTACTTC
TRBD1,13,TRBV12-5,NA,TRBJ1-2,CASGLRDRYGYTF,TGTGCTAGTGGTCTCCGGGACAGATATGGCTACACCTTC
NA,14,TRBV5-1,NA,TRBJ1-2,CASSLEDSKAGYTF,TGCGCCAGCAGCTTGGAGGACAGTAAGGCTGGCTACACCTTC
TRBD1,19,TRBV19,NA,TRBJ1-5,CASSNTDRGRTIGNQPQHF,TGTGCCAGTAGCAACACGGACAGGGGCCGGACAATAGGCAATCAGCCCCAGCATTTT
NA,15,TRBV6-1,NA,TRBJ1-1,CASSDSYALNTEAFF,TGTGCCAGCAGTGACTCTTACGCGTTGAACACTGAAGCTTTCTTT
TRBD2,16,TRBV7-9,NA,TRBJ2-1,CASSLLREGRYNEQFF,TGTGCCAGCAGCTTATTGAGGGAGGGCCGTTACAATGAGCAGTTCTTC
TRBD2,15,TRBV6-6,NA,TRBJ2-1,CASSLLAGGHNEQFF,TGTGCCAGCAGTTTACTAGCGGGAGGGCACAATGAGCAGTTCTTC
NA,14,TRBV4-1,NA,TRBJ1-2,CASSQEGSLGGYTF,TGCGCCAGCAGCCAAGAAGGCTCCCTCGGGGGCTACACCTTC
TRBD2,19,TRBV2,once,TRBJ2-7,CASSGDNTSGPNQPYEQYF,TGTGCCAGCAGTGGTGACAACACTAGCGGTCCTAACCAACCCTACGAGCAGTACTTC
NA,15,TRBV5-6,NA,TRBJ2-1,CASSGRTGGGDEQFF,TGTGCCAGCAGCGGGCGGACAGGAGGGGGAGATGAGCAGTTCTTC
NA,15,TRBV5-4,NA,TRBJ1-3,CASSLSGHPGNTIYF,TGTGCCAGCAGCTTGTCGGGACACCCTGGAAACACCATATATTTT
NA,15,TRBV6-6,NA,TRBJ1-5,CASSSEGDSNQPQHF,TGTGCCAGCAGTTCTGAAGGGGATAGCAATCAGCCCCAGCATTTT
TRBD1,12,TRBV28,NA,TRBJ2-1,CASLQGNNEQFF,TGTGCCAGCTTACAGGGGAACAATGAGCAGTTCTTC
TRBD1,16,TRBV5-6,NA,TRBJ1-1,CASSFGQGGLNTEAFF,TGTGCCAGCAGCTTCGGACAGGGGGGATTGAACACTGAAGCTTTCTTT
NA,18,TRBV6-1,NA,TRBJ1-5,CASSEYGGADYSNQPQHF,TGTGCCAGCAGTGAATATGGGGGGGCGGATTATAGCAATCAGCCCCAGCATTTT
TRBD2,17,TRBV27,NA,TRBJ2-3,CASSGGFSGRYTDTQYF,TGTGCCAGCAGCGGGGGTTTTAGCGGGAGGTACACAGATACGCAGTATTTT
NA,15,TRBV4-1,NA,TRBJ2-1,CASSPAAATYNEQFF,TGCGCCAGCAGCCCGGCAGCGGCAACCTACAATGAGCAGTTCTTC
TRBD2,15,TRBV9,NA,TRBJ2-5,CASSVLAGGGETQYF,TGTGCCAGCAGCGTTCTAGCGGGAGGTGGGGAGACCCAGTACTTC
NA,13,TRBV7-9,NA,TRBJ2-6,CASSLPGANVLTF,TGTGCCAGCAGCTTACCGGGGGCCAACGTCCTGACTTTC
NA,14,TRBV5-4,NA,TRBJ1-1,CASSRDGGLAEAFF,TGTGCCAGCAGCCGGGACGGGGGGTTGGCTGAAGCTTTCTTT
TRBD1,15,TRBV7-8,NA,TRBJ1-1,CASSLAGTENTEAFF,TGTGCCAGCAGCCTGGCCGGGACAGAGAACACTGAAGCTTTCTTT